This passage covers 20 T cell receptor beta chains from one sample sequenced in a study of blood T cell repertoires in COVID-19. Here immunoSEQ multiplex PCR was the method, and the copy in TCRdb shows in-frame clones only, minus some. The sample has roughly 220,000 clones, 86% seen once; the top ten hold approximately 6.1%. Specimen: peripheral blood. Source of these receptors: a man older than 75 with acute or convalescent COVID-19.

The chain carries TRBV2 and TRBJ2-3, with a weak D call TRBD2 (6 bases). V was clipped by 11 bases and J by 3 bases, with 24 bases between them. Germline V CDR1 and CDR2: SNHLY, FYNNEI. This CDR3 is 16 amino acids long. The CDR3 is CAGFSVTGVGTDTQYF. The CDR3 nucleotides read TGTGCCGGCTTCTCGGTAACGGGAGTGGGTACAGATACGCAGTATTTT.

The V and J genes are TRBV7-8 and TRBJ1-5; D might be TRBD1 (5 bases). Germline values: CDR1 SGHVS, CDR2 FQNEAQ. CDR3 length equals 16 residues. Trimming took 0 bases from V and 0 from J, leaving 9 bases between them. In DNA form, the CDR3 reads TGTGCCAGCAGCTTAGCGTACAGGCTTAGCAATCAGCCCCAGCATTTT. This gives the protein CASSLAYRLSNQPQHF.

The V call is TRBV29-1, the J call TRBJ2-7; possibly TRBD1 for D (7 bases). Germline V gene data show CDR1 as SQVTM and CDR2 as ANQGSEA. The V end was cut by 7 bases, the J end by 2 bases, with 12 bases between. The CDR3 contains 12 residues. CDR3 sequence: CSASGGTYEQYF. Written as DNA, the CDR3 is TGCAGCGCTTCAGGGGGGACCTACGAGCAGTACTTC.

This clone is a singleton in its sample. The V gene is TRBV3-1 (or the pseudogene TRBV3-2), the J gene TRBJ1-3; a possible D gene is TRBD1 (6 bases). The CDR3 is made up of 16 amino acids. Germline V CDR1 and CDR2: LGHDT, YNNKEL (reference sequence). Trimming shortened V by 3 bases and J by 3 bases, and 15 bases separated the two germline ends. The CDR3 loop reads CASSQPRTGLGNTIYF. DNA of the CDR3: TGTGCCAGCAGCCAGCCCCGAACAGGGCTTGGAAACACCATATATTTT.

This sequence joins TRBV19 and TRBJ2-7; 7 bases are a match to TRBD2. J gave up 0 bases and V 5 bases, and 7 bases lay outside the gene matches. CDR1 LNHDA and CDR2 SQIVND come from the germline V gene (reference sequence). The CDR3 is 15 residues long. The CDR3 protein is CASSSVAGGSYEQYF. The CDR3 nucleotides read TGTGCCAGTAGTTCGGTAGCGGGCGGCTCCTACGAGCAGTACTTC. The full variable domain, in which reference TRBV19 and TRBJ2-7 provide the parts outside the CDR3, is DGGITQSPKYLFRKEGQNVTLSCEQNLNHDAMYWYRQDPGQGLRLIYYSQIVNDFQKGDIAEGYSVSREKKESFPLTVTSAQKNPTAFYLCASSSVAGGSYEQYFGPGTRLTVT.

This clone was recorded once. This sequence joins TRBV29-1 and TRBJ1-2, with 7 bases identical to TRBD1. Germline CDR1 SQVTM, CDR2 ANQGSEA. The CDR3 loop spans 12 amino acids. CDR3 protein: CTTTGVHYGYTF. The CDR3 bases are TGCACCACCACAGGGGTACACTATGGCTACACCTTC.

The chain uses TRBV18 and TRBJ2-5; weak D call: TRBD2 (5 bases). The CDR3 length is 14 residues. CDR1 KGHSH and CDR2 LQKENI come from the germline V gene. The V end was cut by 4 bases, the J end by 2 bases, with 11 bases between. The CDR3 nucleotides read TGTGCCAGCTCACGAATGACGGGACAAGAGACCCAGTACTTC. Translation: CASSRMTGQETQYF.

This chain joins TRBV16 and TRBJ1-1, with a weak D call TRBD1 (6 bases). The CDR3 extends over 12 amino acids. The V end lost 7 bases, the J end lost 10 bases, and 16 bases lay between the germline ends. Germline CDR1 reads KGHSY; CDR2 reads FQNENV. For the CDR3, the DNA is TGTGCCAGCATCCAGGACAGAGGTGCAGCTTTCTTT. Its translation: CASIQDRGAAFF.

The genes are TRBV10-3 and TRBJ2-7; tentative D call: TRBD2 (5 bases). The V end was cut by 0 bases, the J end by 2 bases, with 8 bases between. The CDR3 contains 14 residues. CDR1 is ENHRY, CDR2 SYGVKD, per germline. CDR3 residues: CAISESSGAYEQYF. CDR3 coding DNA: TGTGCCATCAGTGAGTCGAGCGGAGCCTACGAGCAGTACTTC.

CDR3 bases: TGTGCCAGCAGCTTTGAAAGGTGGAGTGGGGAAGCTTTCTTT. As protein: CASSFERWSGEAFF. The chain links TRBV7-8 to TRBJ1-1; D is uncertain. The germline V gene encodes CDR1 SGHVS and CDR2 FQNEAQ. The CDR3 is made up of 14 amino acids. Trimming cost V 3 bases and J 8 bases, with 16 bases left between them. The whole variable domain, filled in from reference TRBV7-8 and TRBJ1-1, reads GAGVSQSPRYKVAKRGQDVALRCDPISGHVSLFWYQQALGQGPEFLTYFQNEAQLDKSGLPSDRFFAERPEGSVSTLKIQRTQQEDSAVYLCASSFERWSGEAFFGQGTRLTVV.

V is TRBV27 and J is TRBJ1-2; 7 bases fit TRBD1. J gave up 2 bases and V 4 bases, and 7 bases lay outside the gene matches. The germline V gene has CDR1 MNHEY and CDR2 SMNVEV (reference sequence). The CDR3 contains 15 residues. The DNA for the CDR3 is TGTGCCAGCAGTTCGCAGACAGGGACAAACTATGGCTACACCTTC. Translating gives CASSSQTGTNYGYTF.

The chain recombines TRBV5-1 with TRBJ2-3, with D hard to call. This CDR3 has 15 residues. V lost 0 bases, J lost 5 bases, and 13 bases lay in between. Germline loops: CDR1 SGHRS, CDR2 YFSETQ. DNA for the CDR3: TGCGCCAGCAGCTTGGAAGCAGCCAGAGGAGATACGCAGTATTTT. This gives the protein CASSLEAARGDTQYF.

This chain connects TRBV7-2 to TRBJ2-2; possibly TRBD2 for D (6 bases). This CDR3 has 16 amino acids. Germline V gene sequence: CDR1 SGHTA, CDR2 FQGNSA. The ends were cut back, 6 bases at V and 1 base at J, with 15 bases in the middle. The CDR3 is CASRLGLSLNTGELFF. The CDR3 bases are TGTGCCAGCAGACTGGGACTTTCTTTGAACACCGGGGAGCTGTTTTTT.

This clone has only one observation. This chain uses TRBV4-1 with TRBJ2-2, with 13 nucleotides matching TRBD2. In germline, CDR1 is MGHRA, CDR2 YSYEKL. Trimming cost V 5 bases and J 0 bases; bases outside gene matches: 12. The CDR3 loop spans 20 amino acids. The CDR3: CASSGPTSGRVLPNTGELFF. The CDR3 region has the DNA TGCGCCAGCAGCGGGCCTACTAGCGGGAGGGTCCTACCGAACACCGGGGAGCTGTTTTTT.

The J gene is TRBJ1-2, the V gene TRBV2, with a weak D call TRBD1 (6 bases). Germline V gives CDR1 SNHLY, CDR2 FYNNEI. Deletions cut 7 bases from V and 8 bases from J, with 14 bases between. The CDR3 has 12 amino acids. The DNA for the CDR3 is TGTGCCAGCACCGAGGGGGTCGGAGGCTACACCTTC. The encoded protein is CASTEGVGGYTF. The full variable domain, in which reference TRBV2 and TRBJ1-2 provide the parts outside the CDR3, is EPEVTQTPSHQVTQMGQEVILRCVPISNHLYFYWYRQILGQKVEFLVSFYNNEISEKSEIFDDQFSVERPDGSNFTLKIRSTKLEDSAMYFCASTEGVGGYTFGSGTRLTVV.

V is TRBV5-1 and J is TRBJ2-1; 10 nucleotides line up with TRBD2. CDR1 and CDR2 (germline): SGHRS, YFSETQ. Trimming took 5 bases from V and 7 from J; bases not matched to a gene: 9. This CDR3 comprises 15 residues. CDR3 coding DNA: TGCGCCAGCAGTCTAGCGGGAGCCCCTGAAAATGAGCAGTTCTTC. It encodes CASSLAGAPENEQFF.

This clone has more than one count but fewer than ten. The V gene is TRBV5-8, the J gene TRBJ1-5; 8 bases map to TRBD1. Per germline, CDR1 SGHTS and CDR2 YDEGEE. The CDR3 consists of 14 residues. Trimming removed 4 bases from V and 4 bases from J; junction bases left unmatched: 4. In DNA form, the CDR3 reads TGTGCCAGCAGCCAAAGACAGGGGAATCAGCCCCAGCATTTT. Amino acid sequence: CASSQRQGNQPQHF.

This chain joins TRBV4-1 and TRBJ1-5; TRBD1 matches 8 bases. This CDR3 is 15 amino acids long. V was pared by 7 bases and J by 1 base, with 6 bases of the junction left unmatched. Germline lookup yields CDR1 MGHRA and CDR2 YSYEKL. The CDR3 region is CASTRTGQSNQPQHF. CDR3 sequence (DNA): TGCGCCAGCACCCGGACAGGGCAGAGCAATCAGCCCCAGCATTTT.

The genes are TRBV18 and TRBJ1-1; 7 bases match TRBD1. The CDR3 spans 14 residues. After removal of 3 bases from V and 1 base from J, the junction contained 2 bases not matched to a gene. Germline V gene lookup returns CDR1 KGHSH and CDR2 LQKENI. The CDR3 region is CASSPGTANTEAFF. CDR3 bases: TGTGCCAGCTCACCCGGGACAGCGAACACTGAAGCTTTCTTT.

V is TRBV27 and J is TRBJ2-5; 12 bases match TRBD1. Per germline, CDR1 MNHEY and CDR2 SMNVEV (reference sequence). V dropped 0 bases and J dropped 4; count of bases not matched to a gene: 15. The CDR3 runs 20 residues. CDR3 amino acids: CASSLSGTGGEYFDLETQYF. The CDR3 DNA reads TGTGCCAGCAGTTTATCGGGGACAGGGGGCGAGTATTTCGACCTAGAGACCCAGTACTTC.